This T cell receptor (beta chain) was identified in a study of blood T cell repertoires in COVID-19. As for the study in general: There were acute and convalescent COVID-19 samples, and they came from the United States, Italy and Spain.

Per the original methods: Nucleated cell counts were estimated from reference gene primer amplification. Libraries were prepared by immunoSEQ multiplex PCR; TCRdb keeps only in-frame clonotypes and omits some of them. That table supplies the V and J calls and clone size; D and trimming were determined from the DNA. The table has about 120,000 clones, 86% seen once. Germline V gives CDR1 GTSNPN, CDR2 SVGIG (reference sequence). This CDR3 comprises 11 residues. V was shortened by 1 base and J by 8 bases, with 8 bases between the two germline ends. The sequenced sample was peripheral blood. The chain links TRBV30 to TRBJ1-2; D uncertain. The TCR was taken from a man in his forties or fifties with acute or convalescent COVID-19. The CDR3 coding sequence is TGTGCCTGGAGTGCGAGGAGCGGCTACACCTTC. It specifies CAWSARSGYTF.